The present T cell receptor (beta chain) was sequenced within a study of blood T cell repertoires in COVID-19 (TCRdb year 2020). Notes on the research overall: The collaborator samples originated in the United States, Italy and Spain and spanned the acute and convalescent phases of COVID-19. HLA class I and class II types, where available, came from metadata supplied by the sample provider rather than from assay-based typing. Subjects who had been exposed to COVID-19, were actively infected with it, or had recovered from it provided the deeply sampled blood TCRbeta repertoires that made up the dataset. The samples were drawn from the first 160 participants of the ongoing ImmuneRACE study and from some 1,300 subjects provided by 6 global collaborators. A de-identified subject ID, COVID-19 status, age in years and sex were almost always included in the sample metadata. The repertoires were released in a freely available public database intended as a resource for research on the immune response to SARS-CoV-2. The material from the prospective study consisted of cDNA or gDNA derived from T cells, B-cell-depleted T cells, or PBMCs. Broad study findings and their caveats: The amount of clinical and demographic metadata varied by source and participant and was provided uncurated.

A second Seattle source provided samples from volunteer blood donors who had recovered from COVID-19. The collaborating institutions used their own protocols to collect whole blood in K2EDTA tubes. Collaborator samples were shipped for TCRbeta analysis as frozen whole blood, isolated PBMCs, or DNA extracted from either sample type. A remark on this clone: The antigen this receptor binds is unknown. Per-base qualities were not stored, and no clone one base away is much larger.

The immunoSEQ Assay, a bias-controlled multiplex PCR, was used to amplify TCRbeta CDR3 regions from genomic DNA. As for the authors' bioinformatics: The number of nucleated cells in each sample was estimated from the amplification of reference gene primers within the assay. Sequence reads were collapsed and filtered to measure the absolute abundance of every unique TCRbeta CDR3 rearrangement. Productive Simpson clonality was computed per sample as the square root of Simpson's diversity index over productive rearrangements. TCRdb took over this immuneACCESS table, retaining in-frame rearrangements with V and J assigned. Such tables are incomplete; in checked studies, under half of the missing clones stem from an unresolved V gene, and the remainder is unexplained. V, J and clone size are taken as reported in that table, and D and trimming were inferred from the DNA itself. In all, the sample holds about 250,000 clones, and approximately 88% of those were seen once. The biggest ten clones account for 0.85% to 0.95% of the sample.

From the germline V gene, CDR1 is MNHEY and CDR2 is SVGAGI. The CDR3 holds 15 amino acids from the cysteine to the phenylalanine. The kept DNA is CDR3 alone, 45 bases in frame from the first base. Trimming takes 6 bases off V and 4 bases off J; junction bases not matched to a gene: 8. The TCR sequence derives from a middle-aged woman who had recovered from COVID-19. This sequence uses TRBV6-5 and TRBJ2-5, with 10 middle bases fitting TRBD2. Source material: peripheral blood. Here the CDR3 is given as CASSLLAGVGETQYF. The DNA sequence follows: TGTGCCAGCAGCCTCCTAGCGGGAGTCGGAGAGACCCAGTACTTC.